The TCR beta chain under discussion was sequenced for a study of memory CD4+ T cells and cytomegalovirus serostatus. Study in general: Donors were healthy Belgian adults, several CMV seropositive and about two dozen seronegative.

Germline CDR1 is SGHVS and CDR2 is FNYEAQ. This CDR3 contains 15 residues. V lost 1 base, J lost 3 bases, and 5 bases stayed unmatched. Clones were sequenced by immunoSEQ multiplex PCR, and TCRdb holds only the in-frame ones, with some missing. This table has some 60,000 clones, 80% to 85% appearing once. The sort gate was single viable CD3+CD4+CD8-CD45RO+ cells for memory CD4+ T cells. Total CD4+ T cells were enriched by CD4 positive selection. Findings of the study overall: About 40% of the roughly 160 known CMV-associated TCRbeta sequences appeared in CD4+ memory.

Notes on this clone: Its target is unknown.

The source is an adult in good health and CMV-seronegative. V and J are TRBV7-6 and TRBJ2-7, with 8 bases that match TRBD2. The sample comprised memory CD4+ T cells from blood. In DNA, the CDR3 is TGTGCCAGCAGCTTAGTAGCTAGCGGGTTCTACGAGCAGTACTTC. Amino acids: CASSLVASGFYEQYF.